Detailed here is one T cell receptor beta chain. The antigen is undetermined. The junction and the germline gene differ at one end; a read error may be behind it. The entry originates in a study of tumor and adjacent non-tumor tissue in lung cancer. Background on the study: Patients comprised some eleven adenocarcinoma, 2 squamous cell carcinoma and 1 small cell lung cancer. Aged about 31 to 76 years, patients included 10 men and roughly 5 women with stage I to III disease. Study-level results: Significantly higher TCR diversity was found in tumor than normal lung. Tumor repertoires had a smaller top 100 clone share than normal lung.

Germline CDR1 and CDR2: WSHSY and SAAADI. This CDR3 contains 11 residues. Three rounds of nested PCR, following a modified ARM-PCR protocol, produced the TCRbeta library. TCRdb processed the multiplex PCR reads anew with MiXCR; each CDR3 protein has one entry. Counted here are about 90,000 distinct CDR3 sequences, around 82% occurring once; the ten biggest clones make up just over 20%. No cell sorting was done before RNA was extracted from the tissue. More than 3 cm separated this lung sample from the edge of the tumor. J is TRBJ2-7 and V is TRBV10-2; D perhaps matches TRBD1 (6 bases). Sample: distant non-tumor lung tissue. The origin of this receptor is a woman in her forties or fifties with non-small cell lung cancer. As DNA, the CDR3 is TGCACCAGCAGTCCAGGGGATGATCAGTACTTC. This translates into CTSSPGDDQYF.